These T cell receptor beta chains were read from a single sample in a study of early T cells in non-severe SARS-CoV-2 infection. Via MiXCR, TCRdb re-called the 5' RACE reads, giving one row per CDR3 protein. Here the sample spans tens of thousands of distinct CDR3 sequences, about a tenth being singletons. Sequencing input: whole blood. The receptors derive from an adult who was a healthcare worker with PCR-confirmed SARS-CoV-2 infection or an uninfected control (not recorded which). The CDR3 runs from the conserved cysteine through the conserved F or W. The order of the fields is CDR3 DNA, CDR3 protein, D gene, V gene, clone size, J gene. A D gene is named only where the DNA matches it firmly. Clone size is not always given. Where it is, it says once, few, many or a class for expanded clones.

TGTGCCAGTAGTTATAGGGACACCAATCAGCCCCAGCATTTT | CASSYRDTNQPQHF | - | TRBV19 | few | TRBJ1-5
TGTGCCAGTAGTACCCGGGACAGCCCCTCCGGCTACACCTTC | CASSTRDSPSGYTF | TRBD1 | TRBV19 | many | TRBJ1-2
TGTGCCAGCAGCTTAGTAGGACAGGGGGCCAGCTATGGCTACACCTTC | CASSLVGQGASYGYTF | TRBD1 | TRBV7-9 | - | TRBJ1-2
TGTGCCAGCGCCTTGACCACCATATATTTT | CASALTTIYF | - | TRBV7-9 | many | TRBJ1-3
TGCAGCGTCAGGGACAGGGGGCTAGGCGGGGAGCTGTTTTTT | CSVRDRGLGGELFF | TRBD1 | TRBV29-1 | many | TRBJ2-2
TGTGCCAGCAGCCGAGACCCACAGGGTACCTACGAGCAGTACTTC | CASSRDPQGTYEQYF | - | TRBV9 | many | TRBJ2-7
TGTGCCAGCAGCTGGGCCGGGACTCGCTTGCAAGAGACCCAGTACTTC | CASSWAGTRLQETQYF | - | TRBV5-4 | - | TRBJ2-5
TGTGCCAGCAGCCCGGAAGGAAGGGGGCTTACGAACACCGGGGAGCTGTTTTTT | CASSPEGRGLTNTGELFF | TRBD1 | TRBV25-1 | few | TRBJ2-2
TGTGCCAGCTCACCAGGGATGGGGCAGCCCCAGCATTTT | CASSPGMGQPQHF | - | TRBV18 | many | TRBJ1-5
TGTGCCAGCAGCTTTGAGGAAGAGACCCAGTACTTC | CASSFEEETQYF | - | TRBV7-3 | many | TRBJ2-5
TGCGCCAGCAGCTTGGAGGGTCCGAACACCGGGGAGCTGTTTTTT | CASSLEGPNTGELFF | - | TRBV5-1 | many | TRBJ2-2
TGTGCCAGCAGGCTTGACAGCCCGACACCCCTCCACTTT | CASRLDSPTPLHF | - | TRBV7-2 | few | TRBJ1-6
TGTGCCTGGAGCTTCATGGAGGTTGGAGTCTACACCTTC | CAWSFMEVGVYTF | - | TRBV30 | few | TRBJ1-2
TGTGCCAGCAGTTACTCTCGTTACACTGAAGCTTTCTTT | CASSYSRYTEAFF | - | TRBV6-2/TRBV6-3 | - | TRBJ1-1
TGTGCCAGCAGCTCGGGCACCTACGAGCAGTACTTC | CASSSGTYEQYF | - | TRBV5-4 | many | TRBJ2-7
TGTGCCAGCAGTCGAACCTATCCGGGCAATTCACCCCTCCACTTT | CASSRTYPGNSPLHF | - | TRBV6-5 | many | TRBJ1-6
TGTGCCACCAGAGGGGGGAACTATGGCTACACCTTC | CATRGGNYGYTF | - | TRBV6-2/TRBV6-3 | few | TRBJ1-2
TGTGCCACCCGCCGCTTGTGGGTTAGCACAGATACGCAGTATTTT | CATRRLWVSTDTQYF | - | TRBV15 | few | TRBJ2-3
TGCAGTGCTACAGCGGGGGGAGAATGGACCCAGTACTTC | CSATAGGEWTQYF | TRBD2 | TRBV20-1 | - | TRBJ2-5
TGTGCCAGCAGTGACCCCCCACCCAAAGGCCCCTATAATTCACCCCTCCACTTT | CASSDPPPKGPYNSPLHF | - | TRBV6-4 | few | TRBJ1-6
TGTGCCAGCTCACCTCTACGGGGACAGGGACTAGGAGGCTACACCTTC | CASSPLRGQGLGGYTF | TRBD1 | TRBV18 | few | TRBJ1-2
TGCAGTGCTACGGGAGACAGGGTGAGCTCCTACAATGAGCAGTTCTTC | CSATGDRVSSYNEQFF | - | TRBV20-1 | - | TRBJ2-1
TGCAGTGCGGAAGAGCGGGACAGGGCCTCCTACGAGCAGTACTTC | CSAEERDRASYEQYF | TRBD1 | TRBV20-1 | many | TRBJ2-7
TGTGCCAGCAGTTTAAGGTCCTCAACCAATACGCAGTATTTT | CASSLRSSTNTQYF | - | TRBV6-2/TRBV6-3 | few | TRBJ2-3
TGTGCCAGCAGATTTTTAGAGGGTGGTAATTCACCCCTCCACTTT | CASRFLEGGNSPLHF | - | TRBV2 | many | TRBJ1-6
TGTGCCAGCAGTTACTCGTCCAGACCAGAGACCCAGTACTTC | CASSYSSRPETQYF | - | TRBV6-2/TRBV6-3 | many | TRBJ2-5
TGTGCCAGCAGCTTAGTTGGGGGGAAAGCCTACGAGCAGTACTTC | CASSLVGGKAYEQYF | - | TRBV11-2 | many | TRBJ2-7
TGTGCCAGCAGCTCGGACAGGGCAGATACGCAGTATTTT | CASSSDRADTQYF | TRBD1 | TRBV7-3 | medium-sized | TRBJ2-3
TGTGCCAGTACCCCAGCGGGCCCCTACAATGAGCAGTTCTTC | CASTPAGPYNEQFF | - | TRBV19 | many | TRBJ2-1
TGTGCCAGCAGTAAGAGACAGGGAGAGTATGGCTACACCTTC | CASSKRQGEYGYTF | TRBD1 | TRBV7-2 | - | TRBJ1-2
TGTGCCAGCAGTTATACCGGGGAGACCCAGTACTTC | CASSYTGETQYF | - | TRBV6-2/TRBV6-3 | few | TRBJ2-5
TGTGCCAGCAGCTTAAATATCGGGCTTGGGCAGTTCTTC | CASSLNIGLGQFF | - | TRBV7-3 | many | TRBJ2-1
TGTGCCAGCAGCCAAAGTGATGAGCAGTACTTC | CASSQSDEQYF | - | TRBV2 | few | TRBJ2-7
TGTGCCAGCAGCCCCTCTTACGGCTATGGCTACACCTTC | CASSPSYGYGYTF | - | TRBV7-9 | few | TRBJ1-2
TGTGCCAGCAGCATGGACAGGGGAGGATCCAAAAACATTCAGTACTTC | CASSMDRGGSKNIQYF | TRBD1 | TRBV6-5 | - | TRBJ2-4
TGCAGCGCCAGCGGCGGGACTAGTTCTTACAATGAGCAGTTCTTC | CSASGGTSSYNEQFF | TRBD2 | TRBV29-1 | - | TRBJ2-1
TGTGCCAGCCTACAGGGTAGGAACACTGAAGCTTTCTTT | CASLQGRNTEAFF | - | TRBV18 | many | TRBJ1-1
TGTGCCAGCTCGACCTTCGGGAGCGGTCAGCCCCAGCATTTT | CASSTFGSGQPQHF | - | TRBV25-1 | many | TRBJ1-5
TGTGCCATCAGTGGGACACCAAAGAACACTGAAGCTTTCTTT | CAISGTPKNTEAFF | - | TRBV10-3 | - | TRBJ1-1
TGCAGCGCGCCGGGACCCACACAAGAGACCCAGTACTTC | CSAPGPTQETQYF | - | TRBV29-1 | - | TRBJ2-5